This T cell receptor beta chain emerged from a study of graft-versus-host responses after intestinal transplantation. At the level of the study: Multivisceral, liver-intestinal, or isolated intestinal grafts went to recipients. All of the recipients had induction that used anti-thymocyte globulin, then tacrolimus and steroids for approximately 3 years. Study-wide results and limits: Analysis identified GvH clones in recipient marrow, with some appearing first in ileum or blood.

This clone was observed a single time. Antigen unknown. The V gene's germline CDR1 is SGDLS and CDR2 YYNGEE. V was clipped by 2 bases and J by 3 bases, with 14 bases between them. The CDR3 is 16 amino acids. Sequencing used immunoSEQ multiplex PCR; TCRdb keeps in-frame clones, though not all of them. The sample consists of 20,000 to 25,000 clones, approximately 94% of them appearing once. V gene TRBV9 combines with J gene TRBJ2-2, with D perhaps matching TRBD2 (5 bases). The receptor was isolated from a human patient who received an intestinal transplant, so some T cells may come from the graft donor. The material was PBMCs, obtained 156 days after intestinal transplant. Here the CDR3 DNA reads TGTGCCAGCAGCGTTGGTTCCCTAGCCTACACCGGGGAGCTGTTTTTT. As protein: CASSVGSLAYTGELFF. The entire variable domain, with the rest obtained from reference TRBV9 and TRBJ2-2, is as follows: DSGVTQTPKHLITATGQRVTLRCSPRSGDLSVYWYQQSLDQGLQFLIQYYNGEERAKGNILERFSAQQFPDLHSELNLSSLELGDSALYFCASSVGSLAYTGELFFGEGSRLTVL.